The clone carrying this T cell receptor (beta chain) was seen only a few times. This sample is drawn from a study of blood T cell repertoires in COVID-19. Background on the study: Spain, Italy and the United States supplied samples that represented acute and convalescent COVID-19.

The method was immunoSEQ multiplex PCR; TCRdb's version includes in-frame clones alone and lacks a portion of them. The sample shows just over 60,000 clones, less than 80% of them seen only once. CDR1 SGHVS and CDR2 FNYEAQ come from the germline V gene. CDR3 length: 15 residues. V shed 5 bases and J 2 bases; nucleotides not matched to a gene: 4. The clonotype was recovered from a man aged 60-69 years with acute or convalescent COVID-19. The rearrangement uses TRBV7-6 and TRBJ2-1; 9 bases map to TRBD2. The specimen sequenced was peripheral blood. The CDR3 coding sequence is TGTGCCAGCAGCCCCTTAGCGGGAGCCTACAATGAGCAGTTCTTC. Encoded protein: CASSPLAGAYNEQFF. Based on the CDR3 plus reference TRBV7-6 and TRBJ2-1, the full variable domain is GAGVSQSPRYKVTKRGQDVALRCDPISGHVSLYWYRQALGQGPEFLTYFNYEAQQDKSGLPNDRFSAERPEGSISTLTIQRTEQRDSAMYRCASSPLAGAYNEQFFGPGTRLTVL.